The present entry profiles one T cell receptor (beta chain) with its context. Its antigen is not known. The PCR employed 60 Vbeta primers together with 13 Jbeta primers. Assay used: immunoSEQ multiplex PCR; TCRdb lists only in-frame clones, some missing. The sample table includes 90,000 to 130,000 clones. Donors counted as nominally healthy when sampled, yet unrecorded immune exposures were likely. The data were obtained in a study of cytomegalovirus exposure and HLA in healthy donors. On the study more broadly: Among the 300 to 450 genotyped donors, around 81% were placed in the Caucasian-associated ancestry cluster.

The germline V gene encodes CDR1 GTSNPN and CDR2 SVGIG (reference sequence). This CDR3 region has 17 residues. The V segment lost 4 bases and the J segment 1 base; nucleotides outside the gene matches: 6. Study-level points and caveats: CMV serostatus was the sole immune exposure information available. Data from an earlier analysis indicated that most TCR beta V segments were productive either about 87% or about 30% of the time.

Source material: PBMCs. The source of this sequence is a man aged 35 to 55 in good health and CMV-seropositive. The chain recombines TRBV30 with TRBJ2-1, with 14 bases aligning to TRBD2. The CDR3: CAWKGTSGSRSYNEQFF. The CDR3 region has the DNA TGTGCCTGGAAGGGGACTAGCGGGAGTCGGTCCTACAATGAGCAGTTCTTC. The full variable domain, in which reference TRBV30 and TRBJ2-1 provide the parts outside the CDR3, is SQTIHQWPATLVQPVGSPLSLECTVEGTSNPNLYWYRQAAGRGLQLLFYSVGIGQISSEVPQNLSASRPQDRQFILSSKKLLLSDSGFYLCAWKGTSGSRSYNEQFFGPGTRLTVL.